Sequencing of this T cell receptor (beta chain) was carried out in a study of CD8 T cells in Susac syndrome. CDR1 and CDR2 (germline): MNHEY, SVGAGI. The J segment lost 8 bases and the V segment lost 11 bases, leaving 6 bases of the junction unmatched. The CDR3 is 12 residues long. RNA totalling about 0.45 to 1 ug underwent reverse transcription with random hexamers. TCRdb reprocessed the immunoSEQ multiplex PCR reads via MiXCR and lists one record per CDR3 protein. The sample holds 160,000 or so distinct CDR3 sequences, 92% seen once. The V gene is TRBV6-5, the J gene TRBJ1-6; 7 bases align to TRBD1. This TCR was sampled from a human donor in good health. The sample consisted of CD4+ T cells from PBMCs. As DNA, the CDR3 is TGTGCCGCCCGGGACAGAGATTCACCCCTCCACTTT. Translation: CAARDRDSPLHF.